This T cell receptor beta chain was identified during a study of siplizumab effects on memory and regulatory T cells. On this clone itself: Its antigen is unidentified.

This CDR3 is 14 amino acids long. The germline V and J ends were trimmed by 7 bases and 5 bases, with 15 bases remaining between them. CDR1 is MDHEN, CDR2 SYDVKM, per germline. The study, taken as a whole, reports: Only a minor fraction of alloreactive clones mapped to unstimulated subsets. Greater diversity than memory cells seemed evident in naive T cells, which also appeared to be major alloresponse contributors. Alloreactive sequences tracing back to unstimulated CD4+ memory cells fell significantly with siplizumab.

The method was immunoSEQ multiplex PCR; TCRdb's version includes in-frame clones alone and lacks a portion of them. The data show about 100,000 clones, with just over 90% seen just once and around 0.73% held by the top ten. V and J are TRBV28 and TRBJ2-1; no definite D call. The material sequenced was Tregs sorted from blood. This receptor was obtained from a human donor in good health. The CDR3 bases are TGTGCCAGCATTCCCATGGACCGCGACAATGAGCAGTTCTTC. It encodes CASIPMDRDNEQFF.